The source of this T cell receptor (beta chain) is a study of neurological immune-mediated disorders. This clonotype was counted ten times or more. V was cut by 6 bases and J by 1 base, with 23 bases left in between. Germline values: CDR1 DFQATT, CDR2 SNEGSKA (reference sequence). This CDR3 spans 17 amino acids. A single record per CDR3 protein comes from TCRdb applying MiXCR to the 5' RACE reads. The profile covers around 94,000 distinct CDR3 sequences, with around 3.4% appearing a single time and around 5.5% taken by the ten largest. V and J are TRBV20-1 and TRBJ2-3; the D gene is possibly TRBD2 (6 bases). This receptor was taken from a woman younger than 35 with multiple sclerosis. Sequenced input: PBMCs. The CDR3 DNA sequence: TGCAGTGCCCCCAGAGAACCAAGAGTAGCGGGCACAGATACGCAGTATTTT. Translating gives CSAPREPRVAGTDTQYF.